This record covers a single T cell receptor (beta chain). The data are from a study of cytomegalovirus exposure and HLA in healthy donors. Germline trimming cut 2 bases from V and 0 bases from J; bases unmatched to any gene: 8. Germline CDR1 MNHEY, CDR2 SMNVEV (reference sequence). CDR3 length equals 18 residues. Libraries were prepared by immunoSEQ multiplex PCR; TCRdb keeps only in-frame clonotypes and omits some of them. The sample has tens of thousands of clones, about 94% seen once. The gene calls are TRBV27 and TRBJ2-1; the match to TRBD2 covers 9 bases. The receptor was derived from a man between 18 and 35 years old in good health and CMV-seronegative. The sequencing input was PBMCs. The CDR3 region is CASSLLSGRGNSYNEQFF. The CDR3 DNA follows: TGTGCCAGCAGTTTACTTAGCGGGAGAGGGAACTCCTACAATGAGCAGTTCTTC.